The clone carrying this TCR beta chain was seen more than once but under ten times. Its target is not known. This sample was included in a study of identical twins. Germline loops: CDR1 MNHNS, CDR2 SASEGT. Trimming took off 8 bases at V and 1 base at J, with 15 bases between the two ends. The CDR3 extends over 15 amino acids. The study, taken as a whole, reports: Reduced insertions were recorded for abundant cord blood beta clonotypes, with no such pattern in memory repertoires.

TCRdb independently ran MiXCR on the 5' RACE reads; one entry per CDR3 protein. The sample comprises approximately 700,000 distinct CDR3 sequences, over 15% of which are singletons, and about an eighth rests with the top ten. This same sample was also part of a study on T cells expressing NK-cell markers. Per that paper: Nothing established the HCMV specificity of expanded NKG2C+ T cell clones.

The receptor comes from a woman aged 18-30 years in good health. V is TRBV6-1 and J is TRBJ1-5; tentatively, D is TRBD1 (5 bases). Sequencing was performed on PBMCs. CDR3 protein: CASLREAGSNQPQHF. CDR3 nucleotide sequence: TGTGCCAGCCTCCGCGAGGCAGGGAGCAATCAGCCCCAGCATTTT.